These T cell receptor beta chains were read from a single sample in a study of T cell changes during pregnancy in multiple sclerosis. Generated by immunoSEQ multiplex PCR, the TCRdb table keeps only in-frame clones and is missing some. Of approximately 94,000 clones listed, 92% are singletons. This sample comprised peripheral blood, obtained after pregnancy. These receptor sequences come from a female donor with multiple sclerosis, enrolled in a pregnancy study. CDR3s include the opening cysteine and the closing phenylalanine or tryptophan. The D gene is left open where the match is weak. Clone sizes are given selectively: once, few, many, or a class where the clone is expanded.

d_gene | abundance | j_gene | v_gene | CDR3aa | CDR3nt
TRBD2 | once | TRBJ2-1 | TRBV29-1 | CSTWTSGTNNEQFF | TGCAGCACTTGGACTAGCGGGACAAACAATGAGCAGTTCTTC
TRBD2 | - | TRBJ2-1 | TRBV25-1 | CASSALATSYNEQFF | TGTGCCAGCAGTGCACTAGCGACCTCCTACAATGAGCAGTTCTTC
TRBD2 | - | TRBJ2-3 | TRBV9 | CASSAGLAGVGNTDTQYF | TGTGCCAGCAGCGCGGGACTAGCGGGAGTTGGCAACACAGATACGCAGTATTTT
- | - | TRBJ2-1 | TRBV5-1 | CASSLSGGREQFF | TGCGCCAGCAGCTTGTCCGGGGGTCGTGAGCAGTTCTTC
- | - | TRBJ2-3 | TRBV10-3 | CAISWQDTQYF | TGTGCCATCAGCTGGCAAGATACGCAGTATTTT
- | - | TRBJ2-7 | TRBV9 | CASSVSPGYEQYF | TGTGCCAGCAGCGTATCCCCCGGTTACGAGCAGTACTTC
TRBD1 | - | TRBJ1-1 | TRBV6-1 | CASSLRDSTEAFF | TGTGCCAGCAGTTTGCGGGACAGCACTGAAGCTTTCTTT
- | many | TRBJ2-3 | TRBV7-3 | CASSLASTDTQYF | TGTGCCAGCAGCTTAGCCAGTACAGATACGCAGTATTTT
TRBD2 | - | TRBJ2-1 | TRBV7-2 | CASSLVWGLDYNEQFF | TGTGCCAGCAGCTTAGTGTGGGGACTAGACTACAATGAGCAGTTCTTC
- | - | TRBJ1-1 | TRBV18 | CASSPRTVILSEAFF | TGTGCCAGCTCACCACGGACAGTAATTTTGTCTGAAGCTTTCTTT
- | - | TRBJ2-3 | TRBV4-1 | CASSQLTSGDGTDTQYF | TGCGCCAGCAGCCAACTTACCTCGGGAGATGGTACAGATACGCAGTATTTT
- | - | TRBJ1-3 | TRBV5-4 | CASSLPPGTGNTIYF | TGTGCCAGCAGCTTGCCACCAGGGACTGGAAACACCATATATTTT
TRBD2 | - | TRBJ2-1 | TRBV11-3 | CASSLKTSGPYNEQFF | TGTGCCAGCAGCTTAAAGACTAGCGGACCGTACAATGAGCAGTTCTTC
- | - | TRBJ1-6 | TRBV4-1 | CASSQVSGSYNSPLHF | TGCGCCAGCAGCCAAGTTTCAGGTTCCTATAATTCACCCCTCCACTTT
- | - | TRBJ1-2 | TRBV7-9 | CASSQQFHGYTF | TGTGCCAGCAGCCAACAATTTCATGGCTACACCTTC
- | - | TRBJ1-1 | TRBV2 | CASSARMNTEAFF | TGTGCCAGCAGCGCTAGGATGAACACTGAAGCTTTCTTT
TRBD2 | - | TRBJ2-7 | TRBV5-1 | CASSRLAGGSYEQYF | TGCGCCAGCAGCCGTCTAGCGGGAGGGTCCTACGAGCAGTACTTC
TRBD1 | - | TRBJ2-7 | TRBV4-1 | CASAPGTVRGEQYF | TGCGCCAGCGCTCCTGGGACAGTGCGTGGCGAGCAGTACTTC
TRBD2 | - | TRBJ2-5 | TRBV15 | CATSSYSGGGGETQYF | TGTGCCACCAGCAGTTATAGCGGGGGGGGTGGAGAGACCCAGTACTTC
TRBD2 | - | TRBJ2-5 | TRBV5-1 | CASSLLAGGQETQYF | TGCGCCAGCAGCTTACTAGCGGGGGGGCAAGAGACCCAGTACTTC
- | - | TRBJ1-2 | TRBV7-3 | CASSDLGGRGYTF | TGTGCCAGCAGCGACCTAGGGGGTAGAGGCTACACCTTC
- | - | TRBJ2-7 | TRBV28 | CASSLWTASYEQYF | TGTGCCAGCAGTTTATGGACAGCCTCCTACGAGCAGTACTTC
TRBD1 | - | TRBJ1-1 | TRBV7-2 | CASSSGGAGTEAFF | TGTGCCAGCAGCTCAGGGGGCGCTGGAACTGAAGCTTTCTTT
- | - | TRBJ1-1 | TRBV28 | CSAMGPYTEAFF | TGTTCAGCAATGGGCCCTTACACTGAAGCTTTCTTT
- | once | TRBJ1-1 | TRBV5-6 | CASTTTKGGGVNTEAFF | TGTGCCAGCACCACCACTAAAGGGGGGGGCGTGAACACTGAAGCTTTCTTT
TRBD2 | once | TRBJ2-7 | TRBV11-2 | CASSLDRLAGGWEQYF | TGTGCCAGCAGCTTAGATAGGCTAGCGGGGGGTTGGGAGCAGTACTTC
TRBD2 | - | TRBJ2-2 | TRBV9 | CASSPNLRGQLAGGPGELFF | TGTGCCAGCAGCCCAAACCTTAGGGGTCAACTAGCGGGGGGGCCCGGGGAGCTGTTTTTT
TRBD1 | - | TRBJ1-2 | TRBV6-5 | CASSYTGTGGNYGYTF | TGTGCCAGCAGTTACACCGGGACAGGGGGTAACTATGGCTACACCTTC
TRBD1 | - | TRBJ2-1 | TRBV7-2 | CASILHLGQVYNEQFF | TGTGCCAGCATCTTACACTTGGGACAGGTGTACAATGAGCAGTTCTTC
- | - | TRBJ2-7 | TRBV7-2 | CASSLTGYEQYF | TGTGCCAGCAGCTTGACAGGCTACGAGCAGTACTTC
TRBD2 | - | TRBJ2-1 | TRBV15 | CATSPGGAGKGEQFF | TGTGCCACCAGCCCGGGGGGAGCGGGAAAGGGTGAGCAGTTCTTC
- | - | TRBJ2-7 | TRBV28 | CASSLRSTYEQYF | TGTGCCAGCAGTTTGCGAAGCACCTACGAGCAGTACTTC
- | - | TRBJ1-2 | TRBV25-1 | CASTTTSGAGNYGYTF | TGTGCCAGCACTACCACCTCTGGGGCGGGAAACTATGGCTACACCTTC
- | - | TRBJ2-7 | TRBV19 | CASSPGPSYSYEQYF | TGTGCCAGTAGTCCAGGGCCTTCATATTCCTACGAGCAGTACTTC
- | - | TRBJ2-3 | TRBV5-1 | CASSFGDTQYF | TGCGCCAGCAGCTTTGGCGATACGCAGTATTTT
- | once | TRBJ2-7 | TRBV6-1 | CASSEALSGGAVYYEQYF | TGTGCCAGCAGTGAAGCGCTGTCTGGGGGCGCAGTGTACTACGAGCAGTACTTC
- | - | TRBJ2-1 | TRBV14 | CASSQSRRLNNEQFF | TGTGCCAGCAGCCAATCTAGGAGATTAAACAATGAGCAGTTCTTC
- | - | TRBJ1-2 | TRBV6-5 | CASTLSGEGFGGYTF | TGTGCCAGCACCCTCTCGGGGGAAGGGTTTGGTGGCTACACCTTC
- | - | TRBJ2-7 | TRBV4-3 | CASSQETGSQYEQYF | TGCGCCAGCAGCCAAGAAACCGGGTCTCAATACGAGCAGTACTTC
- | once | TRBJ2-5 | TRBV9 | CASSIQAVYQETQYF | TGTGCCAGCAGCATCCAAGCGGTCTACCAAGAGACCCAGTACTTC
TRBD1 | - | TRBJ2-1 | TRBV29-1 | CSVGRDSGINEQFF | TGCAGCGTGGGACGGGACAGCGGCATCAATGAGCAGTTCTTC
- | once | TRBJ1-2 | TRBV4-3 | CASSQDPQGPYGYTF | TGCGCCAGCAGCCAAGATCCCCAGGGGCCCTATGGCTACACCTTC
- | - | TRBJ2-3 | TRBV2 | CASSAHSVLKDTQYF | TGTGCCAGCAGCGCCCACTCGGTCCTTAAAGATACGCAGTATTTT
- | - | TRBJ2-7 | TRBV6-1 | CASSDAVFSGDSYEQYF | TGTGCCAGCAGTGACGCGGTGTTTTCTGGAGACTCCTACGAGCAGTACTTC
- | - | TRBJ1-2 | TRBV5-1 | CASSLASRAF | TGCGCCAGCAGCTTGGCCTCGAGGGCCTTC
- | - | TRBJ2-4 | TRBV21-1 | CATPGLRVAKNIQYF | TGTGCCACTCCGGGACTCCGAGTAGCCAAAAACATTCAGTACTTC
TRBD1 | once | TRBJ2-7 | TRBV6-6 | CASVAGGPFEQYF | TGTGCCAGCGTCGCAGGGGGACCCTTCGAGCAGTACTTC
- | - | TRBJ2-7 | TRBV27 | CASSAYEQYF | TGTGCCAGCAGCGCCTACGAGCAGTACTTC
- | - | TRBJ2-7 | TRBV5-4 | CASSLAHFSALGEQYF | TGTGCCAGCAGCTTGGCACACTTCTCGGCTCTAGGAGAGCAGTACTTC
TRBD1 | - | TRBJ2-3 | TRBV4-3 | CASSRTPGQGRGTDTQYF | TGCGCCAGCAGCCGGACACCGGGACAGGGAAGGGGGACAGATACGCAGTATTTT
- | - | TRBJ2-5 | TRBV2 | CASTLQGRGETQYF | TGTGCCAGCACGCTCCAGGGGCGGGGGGAGACCCAGTACTTC
- | - | TRBJ1-1 | TRBV5-4 | CASSLGSAGDEAFF | TGTGCCAGCAGCTTGGGATCGGCAGGGGATGAAGCTTTCTTT
- | - | TRBJ2-3 | TRBV5-6 | CASSQAGLTTDTQYF | TGTGCCAGCAGCCAAGCGGGTCTTACCACAGATACGCAGTATTTT
- | - | TRBJ1-2 | TRBV6-6 | CASSYSTDFYGYTF | TGTGCCAGCAGTTACTCGACCGACTTCTATGGCTACACCTTC